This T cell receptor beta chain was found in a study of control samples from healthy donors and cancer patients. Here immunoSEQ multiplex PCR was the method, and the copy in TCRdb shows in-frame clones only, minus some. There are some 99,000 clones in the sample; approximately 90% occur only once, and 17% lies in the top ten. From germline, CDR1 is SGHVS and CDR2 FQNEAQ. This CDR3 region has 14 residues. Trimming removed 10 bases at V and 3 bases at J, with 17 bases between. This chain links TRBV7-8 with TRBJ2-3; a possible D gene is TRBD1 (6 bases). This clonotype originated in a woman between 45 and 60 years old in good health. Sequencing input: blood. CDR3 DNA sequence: TGTGCCACCCGGGTGAGGGGGACGACAGATACGCAGTATTTT. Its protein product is CATRVRGTTDTQYF. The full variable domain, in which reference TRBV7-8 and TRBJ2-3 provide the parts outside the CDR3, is GAGVSQSPRYKVAKRGQDVALRCDPISGHVSLFWYQQALGQGPEFLTYFQNEAQLDKSGLPSDRFFAERPEGSVSTLKIQRTQQEDSAVYLCATRVRGTTDTQYFGPGTRLTVL.